The next 27 T cell receptor beta chains were all read from a single sample in a study of blood T cells in healthy people across ages. Then a second PCR, running roughly 7 to 11 cycles, was carried out with a sample-barcoded 5' primer and a J-beta primer mix. TCRdb redid the calling of the 5' RACE reads with MiXCR, one entry per CDR3 protein. This table holds 800,000 to 900,000 distinct CDR3 sequences, around 62% found once. The specimen sequenced was blood. Receptors originate from a man aged 25-45 years in good health.

This clonotype was counted between two and nine times. CDR3 amino acids: CASSVHLGTWGTQYF. As DNA, the CDR3 is TGTGCCAGCTCCGTCCACTTGGGGACTTGGGGGACCCAGTACTTC. The rearrangement joins TRBV6-5 to TRBJ2-5; D possibly corresponds to TRBD2 (6 bases). There are 15 residues in the CDR3. The germline gives CDR1 MNHEY, CDR2 SVGAGI. V lost 8 bases and J lost 7, with 23 bases in between.

The chain recombines TRBV27 with TRBJ2-2; no definite D call. Germline V gives CDR1 MNHEY, CDR2 SMNVEV (reference sequence). CDR3 size: 15 residues. The germline V and J ends were trimmed by 4 bases and 3 bases, with 12 bases remaining between them. The chain's CDR3 is CASSSGSDYTGELFF. The CDR3 DNA reads as TGTGCCAGCAGTTCCGGGTCCGACTACACCGGGGAGCTGTTTTTT.

This clonotype was recorded a few times. CDR3 nucleotide sequence: TGCGCCAGCAGCCAAGATATGACAGGGGGCGATCAGCCCCAGCATTTT. This encodes CASSQDMTGGDQPQHF. The V and J genes are TRBV4-3 and TRBJ1-5; 10 bases agree with TRBD1. The CDR3 runs to 16 residues. The germline V gene has CDR1 LGHNA and CDR2 YSLEER. V lost 0 bases to trimming and J lost 5 bases; unmatched junction nucleotides: 4.

The chain employs TRBV4-2 and TRBJ2-1; D is uncertain. Trimming cost V 3 bases and J 0 bases, with 15 bases left between them. The CDR3 contains 17 residues. Germline loops: CDR1 LGHNA, CDR2 YNFKEQ. CDR3 sequence reads: CASSHFGTGSSYNEQFF. CDR3 bases: TGTGCCAGCAGCCATTTCGGAACGGGTAGCTCCTACAATGAGCAGTTCTTC.

This clonotype has a handful of counts. In nucleotides, the CDR3 is TGTGCCAGCAGTTTGGGTCCGGCCAAAAACATTCAGTACTTC. The encoded protein is CASSLGPAKNIQYF. The chain couples TRBV27 to TRBJ2-4; D gene unclear. V was pared by 3 bases and J by 1 base, with 7 bases between. The CDR3 sequence is 14 residues long. Germline CDR1 MNHEY, CDR2 SMNVEV (reference sequence).

The rearrangement links TRBV12-3 or TRBV12-4 to TRBJ2-1; D unclear. The length of the CDR3 is 15 residues. Trimming shortened V by 8 bases and J by 8 bases, and 22 bases separated the two germline ends. CDR3 coding DNA: TGTGCCAGCTCAGAAGCGCCAGGCCCGTTGGATGAGCAGTTCTTC. Its protein is CASSEAPGPLDEQFF.

The chain combines TRBV4-3 with TRBJ1-2; D is uncertain. Trimming took 1 base from V and 7 from J, leaving 7 bases between them. Per the germline V gene, CDR1 is LGHNA and CDR2 is YSLEER. This CDR3 region has 12 residues. The DNA of the CDR3 is TGCGCCAGCAGCCAAGGGGGAATTGGCTACACCTTC. Residues: CASSQGGIGYTF.

The gene calls are TRBV7-9 and TRBJ2-5, with D hard to call. Germline loops: CDR1 SEHNR, CDR2 FQNEAQ (reference sequence). CDR3 length: 14 residues. V lost 4 bases and J 2 bases, leaving 11 bases between the germline ends. Written as DNA, the CDR3 is TGTGCCAGCAGCTCCTTTCTCAGGCAAGAGACCCAGTACTTC. Amino acid sequence: CASSSFLRQETQYF.

J is TRBJ2-1 and V is TRBV6-2 or TRBV6-3; TRBD1 agrees at 9 bases. The CDR3 is 17 residues long. V lost 4 bases and J lost 7; bases outside the gene matches: 14. The germline V gene has CDR1 MNHEY and CDR2 SVGEGT. The CDR3 DNA follows: TGTGCCAGCAGTTTGGACAGGGGCTCGGGATCAGGAAATGAGCAGTTCTTC. Residues: CASSLDRGSGSGNEQFF.

The V call is TRBV6-2 or TRBV6-3, the J call TRBJ2-1; 9 positions agree with TRBD1. Per germline, CDR1 MNHEY and CDR2 SVGEGT. CDR3 length equals 15 residues. V lost 7 bases to trimming and J lost 7 bases; unmatched junction nucleotides: 11. CDR3 DNA sequence: TGTGCCAGCAAACCCTCGGGACAGGGCTATAATGAGCAGTTCTTC. Protein product: CASKPSGQGYNEQFF.

J is TRBJ2-7 and V is TRBV29-1; 10 nucleotides match TRBD2. V shed 6 bases and J 0 bases; nucleotides not matched to a gene: 2. The CDR3 spans 13 residues. CDR1 and CDR2 (germline): SQVTM, ANQGSEA. CDR3 nucleotide sequence: TGCAGCGTCTTAGCGGGAGGCTCCTACGAGCAGTACTTC. Encoded protein: CSVLAGGSYEQYF.

The chain recombines TRBV7-2 with TRBJ2-3, with 7 nucleotides matching TRBD1. Trimming at V came to 5 bases and at J to 2 bases, leaving 7 bases not matched to a gene. The germline CDR1 and CDR2 sequences are SGHTA and FQGNSA. The CDR3 extends over 15 amino acids. The CDR3 DNA is TGTGCCAGCAGCCGGGACAGCGTACCCACAGATACGCAGTATTTT. It translates to CASSRDSVPTDTQYF.

This clonotype was seen once. The chain links TRBV4-3 to TRBJ1-6; no clear D. There are 11 residues in the CDR3. V shed 8 bases and J shed 11 bases, with 10 bases lying between them. Germline CDR1 reads LGHNA; CDR2 reads YSLEER. The CDR3 loop is CASGDYAPLHF. The CDR3 DNA sequence: TGCGCCAGCGGCGACTATGCACCCCTCCACTTT.

The genes are TRBV25-1 and TRBJ1-1; D is uncertain. CDR1 MGHDK and CDR2 SYGVNS come from the germline V gene. Trimming stripped 6 bases from V and 8 bases from J, with 10 bases between. There are 11 residues in the CDR3. Written as DNA, the CDR3 is TGTGCCAGCAGCATACAGCTGGAAGCTTTCTTT. Translated, it gives CASSIQLEAFF.

V and J are TRBV6-2 or TRBV6-3 and TRBJ2-1; 10 positions agree with TRBD1. With 2 bases clipped from V and 9 bases from J, the junction kept 7 bases outside the gene matches. CDR3 size: 15 residues. Germline assignment: CDR1 MNHEY and CDR2 SVGEGT. In nucleotides, the CDR3 is TGTGCCAGCAGTTACCGGGACAGGGGAGAGGGTGAGCAGTTCTTC. It codes for CASSYRDRGEGEQFF.

The gene calls are TRBV12-3 or TRBV12-4 and TRBJ2-1, with D unclear. V shed 1 base and J shed 7 bases, with 14 bases lying between them. The CDR3 has 15 amino acids. The chain's CDR3 is CASSLGRDVRNEQFF. The CDR3, as DNA: TGTGCCAGCAGTTTAGGACGAGACGTACGAAATGAGCAGTTCTTC.

The chain uses TRBV27 and TRBJ1-1; a weak D match, TRBD1 (6 bases). Germline CDR1 and CDR2: MNHEY and SMNVEV (reference sequence). The V end was cut by 2 bases, the J end by 4 bases, with 11 bases between. CDR3 size: 14 residues. CDR3: CASSLTGMSTEAFF. CDR3 DNA: TGTGCCAGCAGTTTAACAGGGATGAGCACTGAAGCTTTCTTT.

The V call is TRBV5-6, the J call TRBJ2-4; TRBD2 is a possible D gene (5 bases). The CDR3 consists of 17 residues. Trimming pared 2 bases from V and 0 bases from J, leaving 15 bases between. Germline V gene sequence: CDR1 SGHDT, CDR2 YYEEEE. The CDR3 loop is CASSFSPGFLAKNIQYF. The DNA for the CDR3 is TGTGCCAGCAGCTTCTCCCCGGGATTTTTAGCCAAAAACATTCAGTACTTC.

DNA for the CDR3: TGTGCCAGCAGTTTATCCCCCCCGGGGACAGGGGGCGCTGAGACCCAGTACTTC. Its translation is CASSLSPPGTGGAETQYF. The chain uses TRBV27 and TRBJ2-5; 12 nucleotides agree with TRBD1. Germline values: CDR1 MNHEY, CDR2 SMNVEV (reference sequence). V gave up 0 bases and J gave up 5 bases; unmatched junction bases: 10. This CDR3 is 18 amino acids long.

DNA of the CDR3: TGTGCCAGCAGCTTAAGCACTAGCGGAAGGCAAGAGACCCAGTACTTC. It yields the protein CASSLSTSGRQETQYF. The chain is built from TRBV7-2 and TRBJ2-5; 8 positions match TRBD2. V was clipped by 2 bases and J by 2 bases; unmatched bases: 7. From germline, CDR1 is SGHTA and CDR2 FQGNSA. The CDR3 is made up of 16 amino acids.

The chain couples TRBV4-3 to TRBJ2-5; D perhaps matches TRBD1 (5 bases). V lost 0 bases, J lost 11 bases, and 22 bases lay in between. The CDR3 contains 16 residues. Germline-derived CDR1 and CDR2 are LGHNA and YSLEER. The CDR3 bases are TGCGCCAGCAGCCAAGATATCTGGGGCCTTCCCCTTCAGCAGTACTTC. It is translated as CASSQDIWGLPLQQYF.

The CDR3 DNA sequence: TGCAGTGCTAGAGATCAGACAGGGTCGAACGAGCAGTACTTC. It encodes CSARDQTGSNEQYF. This sequence joins TRBV20-1 and TRBJ2-5; 7 bases align to TRBD1. Matching the DNA end better, TRBJ2-7 makes the J call doubtful. This CDR3 has 14 amino acids. CDR1 is DFQATT, CDR2 SNEGSKA, per germline (reference sequence).

The genes are TRBV6-2 or TRBV6-3 and TRBJ1-4; D unresolved. Trimming stripped 3 bases from V and 8 bases from J, with 19 bases between. The CDR3 runs 16 residues. Germline CDR1 reads MNHEY; CDR2 reads SVGEGT. The CDR3 sequence: CASSYLATRVNEKLFF. CDR3 sequence (DNA): TGTGCCAGCAGTTATTTGGCGACCCGGGTAAACGAAAAACTGTTTTTT.

V gene TRBV6-1 combines with J gene TRBJ2-1; D is unclear. The ends were cut back, 2 bases at V and 2 bases at J, with 7 bases in the middle. The CDR3 consists of 14 residues. CDR1 and CDR2 from the germline V gene are MNHNS and SASEGT. The CDR3 loop reads CASSERGTYNEQFF. In DNA, the CDR3 is TGTGCCAGCAGTGAACGCGGCACCTACAATGAGCAGTTCTTC.

The genes are TRBV6-2 or TRBV6-3 and TRBJ2-5, with D possibly called TRBD1 or TRBD2 (5 bases each). V lost 0 bases to trimming and J lost 2 bases, with 16 bases between them. Germline CDR1 reads MNHEY; CDR2 reads SVGEGT. This CDR3 region has 17 residues. Here the CDR3 reads CASSYSLIGETQETQYF. CDR3 DNA sequence: TGTGCCAGCAGTTACTCCCTCATAGGGGAGACTCAAGAGACCCAGTACTTC.

This chain joins TRBV6-2 or TRBV6-3 and TRBJ2-4, with D maybe TRBD1 (6 bases). The J call may be incorrect, as the DNA end agrees better with TRBJ2-7. This CDR3 is 15 amino acids long. The germline V gene has CDR1 MNHEY and CDR2 SVGEGT. CDR3 in DNA: TGTGCCAGCAGTTACACAGGGTTGTGGCACTACGAGCAGTACTTC. Translation gives CASSYTGLWHYEQYF.

This clonotype was counted between two and nine times. The chain employs TRBV20-1 and TRBJ1-6; no firm D call. Germline V gene data show CDR1 as DFQATT and CDR2 as SNEGSKA (reference sequence). V dropped 6 bases and J dropped 3 bases, with 9 bases sitting between them. CDR3 size: 13 residues. The CDR3 sequence: CSAPHGYNSPLHF. CDR3 bases: TGCAGTGCCCCCCACGGCTATAATTCACCCCTCCACTTT.